These 29 T cell receptor beta chains originate from one sample sequenced in a study of CD8 T cells in Susac syndrome. Random hexamers primed reverse transcription of about 0.45 to 1 ug RNA. TCRdb ran MiXCR on the immunoSEQ multiplex PCR reads and lists one entry per CDR3 protein. Among some 300,000 distinct CDR3 sequences listed, around 91% were seen once. The material sequenced was CD8+ T cells from PBMCs. The receptors were gathered from a human donor with multiple sclerosis.

The genes are TRBV29-1 and TRBJ2-2; D is undetermined. V dropped 6 bases and J dropped 3 bases, with 11 bases sitting between them. The V gene's germline CDR1 is SQVTM and CDR2 ANQGSEA. The CDR3 sequence is 13 residues long. The CDR3 nucleotides are TGCAGCGTCCTGTTGTCAGACACCGGGGAGCTGTTTTTT. Its translation: CSVLLSDTGELFF.

The rearrangement uses TRBV11-2 and TRBJ2-7; D might be TRBD2 (5 bases). The germline CDR1 and CDR2 sequences are SGHAT and FQNNGV. CDR3 length: 14 residues. The germline V and J ends were trimmed by 5 bases and 3 bases, with 14 bases remaining between them. The CDR3: CASSTPSRGYEQYF. The CDR3 DNA reads TGTGCCAGCAGCACCCCTAGCCGGGGCTACGAGCAGTACTTC.

V gene TRBV19 combines with J gene TRBJ2-1, with a possible D match to TRBD2 (6 bases). The V end was cut by 1 base, the J end by 4 bases, with 8 bases between. Germline V gene data show CDR1 as LNHDA and CDR2 as SQIVND (reference sequence). The CDR3 is 14 amino acids. The CDR3 DNA reads TGTGCCAGTAGTATAGGGGGACTGTACAATGAGCAGTTCTTC. Its protein is CASSIGGLYNEQFF.

V usage is TRBV30 and J usage is TRBJ2-1, with 7 bases aligning to TRBD1. The CDR3 totals 14 residues. J gave up 1 base and V 7 bases, and 7 bases lay outside the gene matches. Per the germline V gene, CDR1 is GTSNPN and CDR2 is SVGIG (reference sequence). The CDR3 DNA follows: TGTGCCTATCAGACAGGGTTATCCTACAATGAGCAGTTCTTC. Protein product: CAYQTGLSYNEQFF.

The chain couples TRBV9 to TRBJ1-2; maybe TRBD1 (5 bases). CDR3 length equals 15 residues. Germline V gene lookup returns CDR1 SGDLS and CDR2 YYNGEE. V lost 3 bases, J lost 5 bases, and 17 bases lay in between. CDR3 DNA: TGTGCCAGCAGCGCTTCGCTGGGACTGAGATATGGCTACACCTTC. This gives the protein CASSASLGLRYGYTF.

The V and J genes are TRBV7-2 and TRBJ2-7, with 9 nucleotides matching TRBD2. Trimming took 5 bases from V and 1 from J; bases not matched to a gene: 9. The CDR3 consists of 16 residues. CDR1 and CDR2 (germline): SGHTA, FQGNSA. CDR3 in DNA: TGTGCCAGCAGCCTGGAAGGTAGCGGGGGATCCTACGAGCAGTACTTC. Amino acid sequence: CASSLEGSGGSYEQYF.

V usage is TRBV7-2 and J usage is TRBJ2-7; 10 bases match TRBD2. V trimming: 4 bases; J trimming: 4 bases; junction bases outside the gene matches: 10. Per germline, CDR1 SGHTA and CDR2 FQGNSA. The CDR3 has 16 amino acids. The CDR3 DNA is TGTGCCAGCAGCTACTACTTGACTAGCGGGCATTACGAGCAGTACTTC. It specifies CASSYYLTSGHYEQYF.

The CDR3 region has the DNA TGTGCCAGCAGCTCCCTGGGGGGGGGAAGCAATCAGCCCCAGCATTTT. Translated: CASSSLGGGSNQPQHF. This chain uses TRBV5-6 with TRBJ1-5; D perhaps matches TRBD1 (5 bases). Between the trimmed V and J ends, which lost 3 bases and 1 base, there was a span of 14 bases. CDR1 and CDR2 (germline): SGHDT, YYEEEE. This CDR3 has 16 residues.

The chain employs TRBV5-1 and TRBJ2-7; D may be TRBD1 (5 bases). This CDR3 is 16 amino acids long. Germline V gives CDR1 SGHRS, CDR2 YFSETQ. V was pared by 2 bases and J by 0 bases, with 15 bases between. The CDR3 DNA sequence: TGCGCCAGCAGCTTAACTACAGGACAAGACTCCTACGAGCAGTACTTC. It codes for CASSLTTGQDSYEQYF. The variable domain in full, completed from reference TRBV5-1 and TRBJ2-7, reads KAGVTQTPRYLIKTRGQQVTLSCSPISGHRSVSWYQQTPGQGLQFLFEYFSETQRNKGNFPGRFSGRQFSNSRSEMNVSTLELGDSALYLCASSLTTGQDSYEQYFGPGTRLTVT.

The chain combines TRBV29-1 with TRBJ2-7; perhaps TRBD2 as D (7 bases). The germline gives CDR1 SQVTM, CDR2 ANQGSEA. The ends were cut back, 6 bases at V and 3 bases at J, with 12 bases in the middle. The CDR3 has 12 amino acids. CDR3 nucleotide sequence: TGCAGCGTCGAGGGGGGGGACTACGAGCAGTACTTC. As protein: CSVEGGDYEQYF.

In this sample, this clonotype turned up a few times. J is TRBJ2-1 and V is TRBV6-2 or TRBV6-3, with D unclear. Germline V gene lookup returns CDR1 MNHEY and CDR2 SVGEGT. Deletions cut 2 bases from V and 8 bases from J, with 10 bases between. CDR3 length: 13 residues. CDR3 DNA: TGTGCCAGCAGTTACGAGATTCAGGATGAGCAGTTCTTC. Translating it yields CASSYEIQDEQFF.

The rearrangement links TRBV12-3 or TRBV12-4 to TRBJ2-1; TRBD2 matches 8 bases. This CDR3 has 15 residues. The V and J ends lost 3 bases and 3 bases, in that order; junction bases with no gene match: 4. The CDR3 DNA sequence: TGTGCCAGCAGTTTTTTGCTAGCGGGCTACAATGAGCAGTTCTTC. Translation gives CASSFLLAGYNEQFF.

The chain has TRBV20-1 and TRBJ2-7; D is perhaps TRBD1 (6 bases). Trimming cost V 5 bases and J 0 bases, with 11 bases left between them. Germline V lookup: CDR1 DFQATT, CDR2 SNEGSKA (reference sequence). This CDR3 region has 13 residues. This CDR3 is CSAPGTFSYEQYF. DNA of the CDR3: TGCAGTGCTCCGGGGACATTCTCCTACGAGCAGTACTTC.

This chain joins TRBV19 and TRBJ1-1; D unclear. The germline V gene has CDR1 LNHDA and CDR2 SQIVND (reference sequence). V was cut by 1 base and J by 1 base, with 10 bases left in between. The CDR3 totals 15 residues. The CDR3 DNA sequence: TGTGCCAGTAGTATAGGAGGCGTCCCGAACACTGAAGCTTTCTTT. It is translated as CASSIGGVPNTEAFF.

The chain has TRBV7-2 and TRBJ2-7, with D perhaps TRBD2 (6 bases). V was cut by 8 bases and J by 3 bases, with 17 bases left in between. Germline V gene data show CDR1 as SGHTA and CDR2 as FQGNSA. The CDR3 runs to 14 residues. This CDR3 reads CASGGGGTDYEQYF. Written as DNA, the CDR3 is TGTGCCAGCGGGGGTGGCGGGACCGACTACGAGCAGTACTTC.

The J gene is TRBJ2-1, the V gene TRBV30, with 10 nucleotides matching TRBD1. CDR1 and CDR2 from the germline V gene are GTSNPN and SVGIG (reference sequence). The V segment lost 4 bases and the J segment 7 bases; nucleotides outside the gene matches: 1. The CDR3 spans 12 residues. CDR3 protein: CAWKDRGNEQFF. The CDR3 DNA is TGTGCCTGGAAGGACAGGGGGAATGAGCAGTTCTTC.

The rearrangement links TRBV7-6 to TRBJ2-3; TRBD2 matches at 7 bases. This CDR3 comprises 16 residues. The trim removed 0 bases at V and 1 base at J, leaving 4 bases unmatched. Per germline, CDR1 SGHVS and CDR2 FNYEAQ. This CDR3 is CASSLAASGGTDTQYF. CDR3 bases: TGTGCCAGCAGCTTAGCGGCTAGCGGTGGCACAGATACGCAGTATTTT.

The CDR3 reads CASSISSGMGNEQFF. The CDR3 region has the DNA TGTGCCAGCAGTATATCTAGCGGGATGGGGAATGAGCAGTTCTTC. The chain carries TRBV2 and TRBJ2-1; 9 bases are a match to TRBD2. V was clipped by 5 bases and J by 7 bases; unmatched bases: 9. The CDR3 contains 15 residues. Germline CDR1 and CDR2: SNHLY and FYNNEI.

Here the CDR3 DNA reads TGTGCCAGCAGTTACTTCGCCGTCGGCTCAGAGGGAACCCAGTACTTC. Amino acid sequence: CASSYFAVGSEGTQYF. The chain is built from TRBV6-2 or TRBV6-3 and TRBJ2-5, with D possibly TRBD2 on 5 matching bases. Germline CDR1 reads MNHEY; CDR2 reads SVGEGT. The CDR3 contains 16 residues. Trimming removed 1 base at V and 8 bases at J, with 20 bases between.

V usage is TRBV2 and J usage is TRBJ2-2, with D perhaps TRBD1 (6 bases). V lost 11 bases, J lost 0 bases, and 10 bases lay in between. The CDR3 is 13 residues long. Germline assignment: CDR1 SNHLY and CDR2 FYNNEI. The CDR3: CARQESNTGELFF. As DNA, the CDR3 is TGTGCCCGACAGGAGTCGAACACCGGGGAGCTGTTTTTT.

The chain is built from TRBV12-5 and TRBJ2-2; the D is unclear. V was clipped by 4 bases and J by 3 bases, with 3 bases between them. The CDR3 is 12 amino acids. Germline CDR1 and CDR2: LGHNT and FRNRAP. CDR3 sequence: CASGYYTGELFF. In DNA, the CDR3 is TGTGCTAGTGGTTATTACACCGGGGAGCTGTTTTTT.

This sequence joins TRBV29-1 and TRBJ2-4, with 7 nucleotides matching TRBD2. CDR3 size: 14 residues. The ends lost 4 bases at V and 5 bases at J; junction bases unmatched: 8. Germline CDR1 is SQVTM and CDR2 is ANQGSEA. The CDR3 loop is CSVAAGDFENIQYF. The CDR3 DNA follows: TGCAGCGTTGCGGCGGGAGACTTTGAAAACATTCAGTACTTC. The variable domain in full, with the rest retrieved from reference TRBV29-1 and TRBJ2-4, is SAVISQKPSRDICQRGTSLTIQCQVDSQVTMMFWYRQQPGQSLTLIATANQGSEATYESGFVIDKFPISRPNLTFSTLTVSNMSPEDSSIYLCSVAAGDFENIQYFGAGTRLSVL.

The gene calls are TRBV7-2 and TRBJ2-1; 10 bases map to TRBD2. CDR3 size: 15 residues. The V segment lost 5 bases and the J segment 7 bases; nucleotides outside the gene matches: 8. The germline gives CDR1 SGHTA, CDR2 FQGNSA. CDR3 bases: TGTGCCAGCAGCAGGACTAGCGGACGTCATAATGAGCAGTTCTTC. It translates to CASSRTSGRHNEQFF.

The V and J genes are TRBV4-3 and TRBJ1-4, with D possibly matching TRBD1 (6 bases). The germline gives CDR1 LGHNA, CDR2 YSLEER. CDR3 size: 15 residues. V gave up 1 base and J gave up 6 bases, with 12 bases separating them. CDR3 in amino acids: CASSQARGLHEKLFF. In DNA form, the CDR3 reads TGCGCCAGCAGCCAAGCCAGGGGCCTTCATGAAAAACTGTTTTTT.

This sequence joins TRBV20-1 and TRBJ2-1, with 8 bases aligning to TRBD1. The germline CDR1 and CDR2 sequences are DFQATT and SNEGSKA (reference sequence). The V gene end was trimmed by 5 bases and the J gene end by 3 bases; junction bases not matched to a gene: 6. This CDR3 has 14 residues. The CDR3 sequence is CSAQTGEVYNEQFF. The CDR3 DNA sequence: TGCAGTGCTCAGACAGGGGAAGTCTACAATGAGCAGTTCTTC.

This clonotype was recorded once. This chain uses TRBV27 with TRBJ1-2; TRBD1 matches 7 bases. V dropped 0 bases and J dropped 3; count of bases not matched to a gene: 4. Per germline, CDR1 MNHEY and CDR2 SMNVEV (reference sequence). CDR3 length equals 15 residues. CDR3 in amino acids: CASSLSGGQYYGYTF. In DNA, the CDR3 is TGTGCCAGCAGTTTATCGGGGGGACAGTACTATGGCTACACCTTC.

CDR3 sequence (DNA): TGTGCCAGCAGTTACTCGATAAGCGGGGGGCACCAAGAGACCCAGTACTTC. The encoded protein is CASSYSISGGHQETQYF. The chain is built from TRBV6-2 or TRBV6-3 and TRBJ2-5; 9 bases match TRBD2. Germline V gene lookup returns CDR1 MNHEY and CDR2 SVGEGT. The CDR3 is 17 residues long. Trimming removed 0 bases from V and 0 bases from J; junction bases left unmatched: 5.

This rearrangement joins TRBV10-3 to TRBJ2-7, with D hard to call. The CDR3 has 13 residues. Germline loops: CDR1 ENHRY, CDR2 SYGVKD. V dropped 8 bases and J dropped 0 bases, with 11 bases sitting between them. The CDR3 protein is CAIGKTDSYEQYF. The CDR3, as DNA: TGTGCCATCGGAAAGACGGACTCCTACGAGCAGTACTTC.

J is TRBJ2-1 and V is TRBV4-3; the D is unclear. The CDR3 extends over 14 amino acids. Trimming took off 0 bases at V and 5 bases at J, with 8 bases between the two ends. The germline CDR1 and CDR2 sequences are LGHNA and YSLEER. The DNA of the CDR3 is TGCGCCAGCAGCCAAGAGAACTATAACAATGAGCAGTTCTTC. It codes for CASSQENYNNEQFF.